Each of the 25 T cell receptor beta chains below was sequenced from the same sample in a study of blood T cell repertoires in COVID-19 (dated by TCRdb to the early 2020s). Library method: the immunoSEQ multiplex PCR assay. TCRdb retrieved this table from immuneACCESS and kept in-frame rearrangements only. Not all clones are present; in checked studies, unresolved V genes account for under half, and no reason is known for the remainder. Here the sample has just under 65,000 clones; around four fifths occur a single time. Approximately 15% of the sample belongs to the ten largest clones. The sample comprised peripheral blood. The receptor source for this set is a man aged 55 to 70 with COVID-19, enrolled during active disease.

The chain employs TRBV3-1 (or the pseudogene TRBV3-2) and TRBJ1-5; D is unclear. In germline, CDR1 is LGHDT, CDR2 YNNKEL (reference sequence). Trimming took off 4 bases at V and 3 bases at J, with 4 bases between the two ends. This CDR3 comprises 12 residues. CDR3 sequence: CASSRANQPQHF. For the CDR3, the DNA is TGTGCCAGCAGCCGAGCCAATCAGCCCCAGCATTTT.

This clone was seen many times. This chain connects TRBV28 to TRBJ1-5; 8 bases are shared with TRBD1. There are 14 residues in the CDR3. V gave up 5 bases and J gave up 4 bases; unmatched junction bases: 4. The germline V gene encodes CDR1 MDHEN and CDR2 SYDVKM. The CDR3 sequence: CASSRTGGNQPQHF. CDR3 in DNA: TGTGCCAGCAGTCGAACAGGGGGGAATCAGCCCCAGCATTTT.

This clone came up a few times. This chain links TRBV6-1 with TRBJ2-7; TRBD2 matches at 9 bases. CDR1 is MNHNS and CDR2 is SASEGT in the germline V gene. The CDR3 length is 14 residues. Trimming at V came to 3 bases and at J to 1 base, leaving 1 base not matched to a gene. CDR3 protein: CASSETSGSYEQYF. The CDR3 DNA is TGTGCCAGCAGTGAGACTAGCGGTTCCTACGAGCAGTACTTC.

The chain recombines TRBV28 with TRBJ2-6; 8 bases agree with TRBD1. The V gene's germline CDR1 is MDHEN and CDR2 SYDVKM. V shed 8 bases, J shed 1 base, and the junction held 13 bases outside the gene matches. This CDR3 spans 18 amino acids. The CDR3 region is CASLEDTQGESGANVLTF. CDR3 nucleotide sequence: TGTGCCAGCCTCGAAGACACACAGGGGGAATCTGGGGCCAACGTCCTGACTTTC.

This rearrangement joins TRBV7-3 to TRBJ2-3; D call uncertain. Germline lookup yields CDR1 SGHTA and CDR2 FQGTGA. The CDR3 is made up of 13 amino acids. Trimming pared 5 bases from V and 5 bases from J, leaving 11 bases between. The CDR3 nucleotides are TGTGCCAGCAGCCGAGAGGTCGAAGATACGCAGTATTTT. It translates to CASSREVEDTQYF. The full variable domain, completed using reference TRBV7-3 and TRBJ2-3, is GAGVSQTPSNKVTEKGKYVELRCDPISGHTALYWYRQSLGQGPEFLIYFQGTGAADDSGLPNDRFFAVRPEGSVSTLKIQRTERGDSAVYLCASSREVEDTQYFGPGTRLTVL.

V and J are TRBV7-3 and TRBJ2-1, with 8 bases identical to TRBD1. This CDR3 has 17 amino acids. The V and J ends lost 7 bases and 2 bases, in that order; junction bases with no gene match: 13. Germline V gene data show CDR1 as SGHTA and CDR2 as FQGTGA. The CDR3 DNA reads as TGTGCCAGCACCACCTCCGGACAGGGCCGAGCCTACAATGAGCAGTTCTTC. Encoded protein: CASTTSGQGRAYNEQFF.

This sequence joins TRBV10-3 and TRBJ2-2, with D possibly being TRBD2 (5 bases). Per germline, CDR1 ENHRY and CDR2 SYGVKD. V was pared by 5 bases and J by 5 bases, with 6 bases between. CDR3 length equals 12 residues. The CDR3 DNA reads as TGTGCCATCAGTAGGGAGACCGGGGAGCTGTTTTTT. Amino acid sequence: CAISRETGELFF.

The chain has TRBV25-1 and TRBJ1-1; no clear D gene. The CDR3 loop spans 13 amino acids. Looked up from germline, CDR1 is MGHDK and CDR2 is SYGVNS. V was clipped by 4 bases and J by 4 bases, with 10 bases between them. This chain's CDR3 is CASSGPSGTEAFF. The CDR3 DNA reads TGTGCCAGCAGTGGACCGTCGGGCACTGAAGCTTTCTTT.

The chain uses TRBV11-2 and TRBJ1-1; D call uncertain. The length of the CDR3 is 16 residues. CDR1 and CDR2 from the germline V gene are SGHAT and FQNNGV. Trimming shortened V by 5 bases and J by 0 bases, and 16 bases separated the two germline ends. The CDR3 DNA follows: TGTGCCAGCAGCCTCCGTGGAGGGCAGCTGAACACTGAAGCTTTCTTT. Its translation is CASSLRGGQLNTEAFF.

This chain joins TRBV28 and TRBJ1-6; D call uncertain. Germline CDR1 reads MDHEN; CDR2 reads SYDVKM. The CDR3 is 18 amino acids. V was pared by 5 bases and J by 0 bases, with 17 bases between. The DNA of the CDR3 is TGTGCCAGCAGTAAAGTCGGAACTTCTAGCTCCTATAATTCACCCCTCCACTTT. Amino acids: CASSKVGTSSSYNSPLHF.

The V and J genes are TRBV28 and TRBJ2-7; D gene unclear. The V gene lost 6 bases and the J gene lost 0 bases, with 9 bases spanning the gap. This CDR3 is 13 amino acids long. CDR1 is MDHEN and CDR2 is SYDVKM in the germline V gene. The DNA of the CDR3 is TGTGCCAGCAGGGGCTCAAGCTCCTACGAGCAGTACTTC. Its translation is CASRGSSSYEQYF.

CDR3 DNA sequence: TGCAGCGTCCGCGGGGGGGCCGGTTCTTATACGCAGTATTTT. Translated: CSVRGGAGSYTQYF. The chain employs TRBV29-1 and TRBJ2-3, with 9 bases fitting TRBD2. This CDR3 spans 14 amino acids. Germline CDR1 reads SQVTM; CDR2 reads ANQGSEA. V lost 6 bases to trimming and J lost 7 bases; unmatched junction nucleotides: 11.

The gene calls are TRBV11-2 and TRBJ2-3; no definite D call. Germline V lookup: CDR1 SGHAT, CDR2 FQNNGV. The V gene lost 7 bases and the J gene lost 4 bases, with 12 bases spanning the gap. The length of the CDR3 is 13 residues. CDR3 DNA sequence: TGTGCCAGCAACGTATTAGCTGCAGATACGCAGTATTTT. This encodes CASNVLAADTQYF.

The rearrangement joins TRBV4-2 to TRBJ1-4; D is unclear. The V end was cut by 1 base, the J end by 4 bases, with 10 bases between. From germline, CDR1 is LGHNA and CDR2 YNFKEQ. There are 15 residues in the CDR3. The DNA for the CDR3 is TGTGCCAGCAGCCAAGTGGAAACAGTTAATGAAAAACTGTTTTTT. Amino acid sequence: CASSQVETVNEKLFF.

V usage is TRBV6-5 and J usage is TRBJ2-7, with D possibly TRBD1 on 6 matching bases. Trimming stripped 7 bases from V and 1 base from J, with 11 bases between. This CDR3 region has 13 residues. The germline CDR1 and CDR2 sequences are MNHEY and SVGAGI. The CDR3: CASKQGRSYEQYF. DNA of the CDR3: TGTGCCAGCAAACAGGGAAGATCCTACGAGCAGTACTTC.

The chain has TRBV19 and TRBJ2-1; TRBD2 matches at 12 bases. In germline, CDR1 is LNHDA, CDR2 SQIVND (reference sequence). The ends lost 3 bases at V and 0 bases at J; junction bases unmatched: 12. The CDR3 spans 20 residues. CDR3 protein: CASSIHGTASGRVSYNEQFF. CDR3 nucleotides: TGTGCCAGTAGTATTCACGGGACGGCTAGCGGGAGGGTCTCCTACAATGAGCAGTTCTTC.

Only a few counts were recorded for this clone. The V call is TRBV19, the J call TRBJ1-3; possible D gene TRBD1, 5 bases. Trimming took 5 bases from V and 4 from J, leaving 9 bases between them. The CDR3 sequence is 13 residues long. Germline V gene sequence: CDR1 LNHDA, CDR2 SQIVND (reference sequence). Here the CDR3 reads CASSPRQGNTIYF. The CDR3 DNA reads TGTGCCAGTAGTCCGCGACAGGGAAACACCATATATTTT. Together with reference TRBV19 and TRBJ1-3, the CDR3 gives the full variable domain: DGGITQSPKYLFRKEGQNVTLSCEQNLNHDAMYWYRQDPGQGLRLIYYSQIVNDFQKGDIAEGYSVSREKKESFPLTVTSAQKNPTAFYLCASSPRQGNTIYFGEGSWLTVV.

The CDR3 nucleotides read TGTGCCAGCAGCCAAGTTAGCGGGAGCGAGCAGTACTTC. It encodes CASSQVSGSEQYF. The rearrangement links TRBV3-1 (or the pseudogene TRBV3-2) to TRBJ2-7, with 9 bases lining up with TRBD2. The CDR3 extends over 13 amino acids. CDR1 LGHDT and CDR2 YNNKEL come from the germline V gene (reference sequence). V was pared by 1 base and J by 6 bases, with 1 base of the junction left unmatched.

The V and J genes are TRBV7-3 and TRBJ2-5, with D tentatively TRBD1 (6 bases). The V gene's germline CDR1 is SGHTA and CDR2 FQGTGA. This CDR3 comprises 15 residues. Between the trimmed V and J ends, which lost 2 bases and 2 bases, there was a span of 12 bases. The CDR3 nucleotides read TGTGCCAGCAGCTTACAGGGGACCGATCAAGAGACCCAGTACTTC. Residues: CASSLQGTDQETQYF.

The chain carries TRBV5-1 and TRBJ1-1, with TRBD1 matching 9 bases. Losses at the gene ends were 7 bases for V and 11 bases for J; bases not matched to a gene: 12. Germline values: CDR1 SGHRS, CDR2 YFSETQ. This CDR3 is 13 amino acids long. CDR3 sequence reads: CASRYSTGGAAFF. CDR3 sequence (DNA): TGCGCCAGCCGCTACTCAACAGGGGGCGCGGCTTTCTTT.

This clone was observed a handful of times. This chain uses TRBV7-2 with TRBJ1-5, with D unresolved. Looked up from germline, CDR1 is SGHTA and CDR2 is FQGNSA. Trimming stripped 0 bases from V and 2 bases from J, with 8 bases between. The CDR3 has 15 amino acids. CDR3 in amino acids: CASSLAPAGNQPQHF. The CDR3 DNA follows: TGTGCCAGCAGCTTAGCGCCTGCAGGCAATCAGCCCCAGCATTTT.

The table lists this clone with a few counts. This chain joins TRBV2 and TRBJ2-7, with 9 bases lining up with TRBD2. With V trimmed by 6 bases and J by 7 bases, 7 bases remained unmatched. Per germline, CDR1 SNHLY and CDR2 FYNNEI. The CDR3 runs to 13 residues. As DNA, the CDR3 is TGTGCCAGCAGCAAGCGGGAGGTGGGGGAGCAGTACTTC. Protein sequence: CASSKREVGEQYF.

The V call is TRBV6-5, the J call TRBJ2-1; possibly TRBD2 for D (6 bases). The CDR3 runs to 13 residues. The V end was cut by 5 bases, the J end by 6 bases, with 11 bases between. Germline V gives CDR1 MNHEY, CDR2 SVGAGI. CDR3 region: CASSNRLGNEQFF. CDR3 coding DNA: TGTGCCAGCAGTAACCGACTAGGCAATGAGCAGTTCTTC.

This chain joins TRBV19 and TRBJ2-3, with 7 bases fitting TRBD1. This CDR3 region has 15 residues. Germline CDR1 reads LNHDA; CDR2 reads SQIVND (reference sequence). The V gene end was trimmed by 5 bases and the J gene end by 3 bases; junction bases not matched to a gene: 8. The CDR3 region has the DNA TGTGCCAGTAGTCCCCAGGGACAGAGGACAGATACGCAGTATTTT. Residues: CASSPQGQRTDTQYF.

The CDR3 protein is CASSPSQDKETQYF. In DNA form, the CDR3 reads TGTGCCAGCTCACCTTCCCAGGACAAAGAGACCCAGTACTTC. The chain is built from TRBV18 and TRBJ2-5; D perhaps matches TRBD1 (5 bases). This CDR3 region has 14 residues. The V and J ends lost 3 bases and 3 bases respectively, with 11 bases between them. Per the germline V gene, CDR1 is KGHSH and CDR2 is LQKENI.